This T cell receptor (beta chain) derives from a study of blood T cell repertoires in COVID-19 (dated by TCRdb to the early 2020s). About the investigation overall: The collaborator samples originated in the United States, Italy and Spain and spanned the acute and convalescent phases of COVID-19. The material from the prospective study consisted of cDNA or gDNA derived from T cells, B-cell-depleted T cells, or PBMCs. Deeply sampled blood TCRbeta repertoires from subjects exposed to, actively infected with, or recovered from COVID-19 were included in the dataset. The repertoires were released in a freely available public database intended as a resource for research on the immune response to SARS-CoV-2. The samples were drawn from two sources: the first 160 participants of the ongoing ImmuneRACE study, and over 1,000 subjects contributed by 6 global collaborators. The sample metadata nearly always contained a de-identified subject ID, COVID-19 status, age in years and sex. HLA class I and class II types, where available, came from metadata supplied by the sample provider rather than from assay-based typing. The paper as a whole reports these results and caveats: Clinical and demographic metadata were provided uncurated, with the amount varying by source and participant.

This clone appeared a few times. What antigen it recognizes has not been identified. There are no base qualities to consult, and no much larger clone falls within one base. TCRbeta CDR3 regions were amplified from genomic DNA using the immunoSEQ Assay, a bias-controlled multiplex PCR. The published analysis was carried out like this. The number of nucleated cells in each sample was estimated from the amplification of reference gene primers within the assay. To quantify the absolute abundance of each unique TCRbeta CDR3 rearrangement, sequence reads were collapsed and filtered. For each sample, productive Simpson clonality was calculated as the square root of Simpson's diversity index across productive rearrangements. TCRdb holds this immuneACCESS table with in-frame rearrangements only. Some clones are missing; in checked studies, unresolved V genes explain under half, and the rest has no known cause. V and J calls and clone size are copied from that table; D and trimming were computed from the DNA. This sample gives under 80,000 clones in total; around 81% of them show up just once. Approximately 5% of the sample rests with the top ten.

The CDR3 goes from the cysteine to the phenylalanine over 18 residues. The CDR3 DNA has 54 bases and is translated from base 1. Ends trimmed: V by 0 bases, J by 2 bases; bases unmatched to a gene: 8. As encoded in the germline V gene (reference sequence), CDR1 is LNHDA while CDR2 is SQIVND. Whole blood was collected in K2EDTA tubes by collaborating institutions according to the institutions' own protocols. For TCRbeta analysis, collaborators shipped samples as frozen whole blood, isolated PBMCs, or DNA extracted from either of those sample types. This sequence originates from a man aged 70-80 years with acute or convalescent COVID-19. The sample was peripheral blood. Recombination connected TRBV19 to TRBJ2-5; 11 bases in between match TRBD2. Here is the DNA: TGTGCCAGTAGTATAGATCCCCCTAGCGGGGGGCTTCAAGAGACCCAGTACTTC. Its amino acids are CASSIDPPSGGLQETQYF.